A selection of T cell receptor beta chains follows, all from one sample in a study of regulatory T cells in long-lasting Graves disease. TCRdb processed the multiplex PCR reads anew with MiXCR; each CDR3 protein has one entry. The sample lists around 320,000 distinct CDR3 sequences; 16% were seen once. This same sample was also taken into another study, of T cells in Graves' hyperthyroidism and ophthalmopathy.

The material sequenced was peripheral blood mononuclear cells (PBMCs), taken at new diagnosis, from a patient treated with antithyroid drugs. The origin of the receptors is a middle-aged man with Graves disease. The CDR3 runs from the conserved cysteine through the conserved F or W. Fields, in order: V gene, clone size, D gene, J gene, CDR3 DNA, CDR3 protein. A D gene is named only where the DNA matches it firmly. Clone size is stated in some rows and not others, as once, few, many or a class when expanded.

v_call: TRBV12-3/TRBV12-4
clone_size: NA
d_call: TRBD1
j_call: TRBJ1-5
cdr3_nt: TGTGCCAGCAACCCGACAGGGCATCTTGATAATCAGCCCCAGCATTTT
cdr3_aa: CASNPTGHLDNQPQHF

v_call: TRBV7-2
clone_size: many
d_call: NA
j_call: TRBJ2-3
cdr3_nt: TGTGCCAGCAGCCCCCGGCTCACAGATACGCAGTATTTT
cdr3_aa: CASSPRLTDTQYF

v_call: TRBV7-9
clone_size: NA
d_call: NA
j_call: TRBJ1-2
cdr3_nt: TGTGCCAGCAGCCAAATGCACTATGGCTACACCTTC
cdr3_aa: CASSQMHYGYTF

v_call: TRBV3-1
clone_size: few
d_call: TRBD1
j_call: TRBJ1-4
cdr3_nt: TGTGCCAGCAGCCAACTCAGACAGGGTGGTGAAAAACTGTTTTTT
cdr3_aa: CASSQLRQGGEKLFF

v_call: TRBV27
clone_size: NA
d_call: NA
j_call: TRBJ1-6
cdr3_nt: TGTGCCAGCAGTCTAGTCTACACCGGAGGGAATTCACCCCTCCACTTT
cdr3_aa: CASSLVYTGGNSPLHF

v_call: TRBV3-1
clone_size: many
d_call: NA
j_call: TRBJ1-1
cdr3_nt: TGTGCCAGCAGCCGAAAAGGGGTCACTGAAGCTTTCTTT
cdr3_aa: CASSRKGVTEAFF

v_call: TRBV18
clone_size: many
d_call: TRBD1
j_call: TRBJ2-7
cdr3_nt: TGTGCCAGCTCACCCTCCGGACAGGGAACCGAGCAGTACTTC
cdr3_aa: CASSPSGQGTEQYF

v_call: TRBV28
clone_size: many
d_call: NA
j_call: TRBJ1-5
cdr3_nt: TGTGCCAGCAGCTTGGGGTCAAGGACAGACACCCATCAGCCCCAGCATTTT
cdr3_aa: CASSLGSRTDTHQPQHF

v_call: TRBV7-2
clone_size: NA
d_call: NA
j_call: TRBJ2-7
cdr3_nt: TGTGCCAGCAGCTTAACAGGCAACCCCTACGAGCAGTACTTC
cdr3_aa: CASSLTGNPYEQYF

v_call: TRBV12-3/TRBV12-4
clone_size: many
d_call: NA
j_call: TRBJ1-5
cdr3_nt: TGTGCCAGCAGTTTTGGGGTTAATCAGCCCCAGCATTTT
cdr3_aa: CASSFGVNQPQHF

v_call: TRBV5-1
clone_size: many
d_call: NA
j_call: TRBJ2-2
cdr3_nt: TGCGCCAGCAGCTTGAGCGTTACCGACACCGGGGAGCTGTTTTTT
cdr3_aa: CASSLSVTDTGELFF

v_call: TRBV2
clone_size: many
d_call: NA
j_call: TRBJ2-3
cdr3_nt: TGTGCCAGCAGTGAGCACTATAGCACAGATACGCAGTATTTT
cdr3_aa: CASSEHYSTDTQYF

v_call: TRBV20-1
clone_size: many
d_call: TRBD2
j_call: TRBJ2-5
cdr3_nt: TGCAGTGCTAGAGATGTGAGCGGGGGGTCTCAAGAGACCCAGTACTTC
cdr3_aa: CSARDVSGGSQETQYF

v_call: TRBV7-2
clone_size: many
d_call: NA
j_call: TRBJ1-1
cdr3_nt: TGTGCCAGCAGCCCCGGACACCATGAAGCTTTCTTT
cdr3_aa: CASSPGHHEAFF

v_call: TRBV24-1
clone_size: many
d_call: TRBD1
j_call: TRBJ2-7
cdr3_nt: TGTGCCACCAGCGGGGGACAGGGAACCTCCTACGAGCAGTACTTC
cdr3_aa: CATSGGQGTSYEQYF

v_call: TRBV29-1
clone_size: many
d_call: NA
j_call: TRBJ2-7
cdr3_nt: TGCAGCGTAGCAACTACAGGGAGCGAGCAGTACTTC
cdr3_aa: CSVATTGSEQYF

v_call: TRBV10-2
clone_size: NA
d_call: TRBD2
j_call: TRBJ2-5
cdr3_nt: TGCGCCAGCAAGGCGCACTTAGCGGGCGAAGAGACCCAGTACTTC
cdr3_aa: CASKAHLAGEETQYF

v_call: TRBV5-6
clone_size: many
d_call: TRBD2
j_call: TRBJ2-1
cdr3_nt: TGTGCCAGCAGCTGGCTAGCGGGTTACAATGAGCAGTTCTTC
cdr3_aa: CASSWLAGYNEQFF